This T cell receptor beta chain was documented in a study of T cells expressing NK-cell markers. Study conclusions and caveats: For several donors, these clonotypes were likewise the leading ones in the CD3+CD56-NKG2C+ fraction.

The CDR3 consists of 19 residues. CDR1 is MNHEY and CDR2 is SVGAGI in the germline V gene. As concerns this clonotype: Its antigen remains unknown.

TCRdb processed the 5' RACE reads again and assigns one entry to each CDR3 protein, with no DNA. Here the sample table reports a few hundred thousand distinct CDR3 sequences. This chain joins TRBV6-5 and TRBJ2-1; the TCRdb D gene call, TRBD1, has no DNA to confirm it. The sequenced material came from blood T cells: a sorted CD56 or NKG2C T cell subset, CD4+ or CD8+ T cells, or bulk PBMC T cells (not recorded which). This TCR was sampled from a man aged 18-70 years in good health. The CDR3 sequence is CASSSLAGGRRGSYNEQFF.